The TCR beta chain described here comes from a study of blood T cell repertoires in COVID-19. Across the study: Donors in the United States, Italy and Spain gave samples during acute or convalescent COVID-19. The analysed material was cDNA or gDNA that came from T cells, B-cell-depleted T cells, or PBMCs.

CDR1 is GTSNPN, CDR2 SVGIG, per germline (reference sequence). Trimming at V came to 2 bases and at J to 10 bases, leaving 9 bases not matched to a gene. This CDR3 contains 13 residues. Authors' analysis steps: It was from reference gene primer amplification that nucleated cell counts were estimated. The data were produced by immunoSEQ multiplex PCR, yet TCRdb's version contains in-frame clones alone and is incomplete. The DNA gave D and trimming, while V, J and clone size come from that table. The table includes 380,000 or so clones, roughly 80% detected once. The TCR sequence derives from a human donor with acute or convalescent COVID-19. The donor label of this sample is uncertain. Sequences were obtained from peripheral blood. The chain combines TRBV30 with TRBJ2-3, with 7 bases matching TRBD2. The CDR3 here is CAWSIGLEMAQYF. As DNA, the CDR3 is TGTGCCTGGAGTATAGGACTAGAGATGGCGCAGTATTTT.